This T cell receptor beta chain was obtained from a study of blood T cell repertoires in COVID-19. On the study more broadly: COVID-19 samples from acute and convalescent phases originated in the United States, Italy and Spain.

Repertoires were generated with immunoSEQ multiplex PCR, while TCRdb's copy carries only in-frame clones and drops some. The sample has 160,000 or so clones, about 88% seen once. The V gene's germline CDR1 is LNHNV and CDR2 YYDKDF (reference sequence). The CDR3 spans 13 residues. With V trimmed by 6 bases and J by 2 bases, 3 bases remained unmatched. This clonotype originated in a man aged 60-69 years with active or convalescent COVID-19. Sequencing input: peripheral blood. The rearrangement links TRBV15 to TRBJ2-5; 7 positions match TRBD1. CDR3 nucleotides: TGTGCCACCAGTCTCAGGGGGCAAGAGACCCAGTACTTC. This gives the protein CATSLRGQETQYF.